This T cell receptor (beta chain) was captured by sequencing in a study of control samples from healthy donors and cancer patients. Germline V gene lookup returns CDR1 SGHDT and CDR2 YYEEEE. Trimming cost V 0 bases and J 5 bases, with 12 bases left between them. This CDR3 has 14 residues. Here immunoSEQ multiplex PCR was the method, and the copy in TCRdb shows in-frame clones only, minus some. The table includes approximately 100,000 clones, 75% to 95% detected once. The sequenced sample was blood. The chain links TRBV5-6 to TRBJ2-7, with D maybe TRBD1 (5 bases). The sequence derives from a human donor in good health. The donor label of this sample is uncertain. The CDR3 protein is CASSLVAGRHEQYF. The CDR3 nucleotides read TGTGCCAGCAGCTTGGTGGCAGGGCGACACGAGCAGTACTTC.